The T cell receptor beta chain described here comes from a study of OX40 agonist ivuxolimab in advanced cancers. From germline, CDR1 is MNHNY and CDR2 SVGAGI (reference sequence). This CDR3 is built from 14 residues. The trim removed 6 bases at V and 4 bases at J, leaving 5 bases unmatched. The study, taken as a whole, reports: Determination of antigen specificity was not performed for the expanded peripheral T cells.

Turning to this clone: Its antigen is unidentified.

Sequencing used immunoSEQ multiplex PCR; TCRdb keeps in-frame clones, though not all of them. The sample contains nearly 70,000 clones, roughly 80% of which appear only once. The receptor comes from an adult with an advanced solid tumor such as melanoma, head and neck, liver or kidney cancer. The starting material was CD4+ or CD8+ T cells sorted from blood, obtained in a trial of the OX40 agonist ivuxolimab. The rearrangement joins TRBV6-6 to TRBJ2-7, with 11 bases that match TRBD1. This CDR3 is CASRPGQGVYEQYF. CDR3 nucleotide sequence: TGTGCCAGCAGGCCGGGACAGGGGGTATACGAGCAGTACTTC.